The 23 T cell receptor beta chains listed next were all sequenced from one sample in a study of tumor and adjacent non-tumor tissue in lung cancer. This sample's RNA came from whole unsorted tissue. A modified ARM-PCR protocol with three rounds of nested PCR amplified TCRbeta. TCRdb re-called the multiplex PCR reads through MiXCR, storing one row per CDR3 protein. This table has 55,000 to 70,000 distinct CDR3 sequences, 50% to 60% appearing once. The specimen was lung tumor tissue. These receptors were taken from a man aged 50-59 years with non-small cell lung cancer.

This clonotype was seen a few times. The V call is TRBV19, the J call TRBJ2-7; weak D call: TRBD2 (6 bases). The CDR3 sequence is 15 residues long. V lost 1 base to trimming and J lost 3 bases, with 13 bases between them. CDR1 is LNHDA, CDR2 SQIVND, per germline (reference sequence). CDR3 residues: CASSIAGEPSYEQYF. The CDR3 nucleotides are TGTGCCAGTAGTATAGCGGGGGAACCGAGCTACGAGCAGTACTTC. Filled out from reference TRBV19 and TRBJ2-7, the complete variable domain reads DGGITQSPKYLFRKEGQNVTLSCEQNLNHDAMYWYRQDPGQGLRLIYYSQIVNDFQKGDIAEGYSVSREKKESFPLTVTSAQKNPTAFYLCASSIAGEPSYEQYFGPGTRLTVT.

The table lists this clonotype with many counts. The chain joins TRBV5-6 to TRBJ1-2; 8 bases line up with TRBD1. Germline-derived CDR1 and CDR2 are SGHDT and YYEEEE. This CDR3 region has 14 residues. Unmatched junction bases numbered 7, after V lost 4 bases and J lost 5 bases. CDR3 region: CASSPDRGLYGYTF. The CDR3 DNA reads TGTGCCAGCAGCCCCGACAGGGGCTTGTATGGCTACACCTTC. The complete variable domain, with remaining parts taken from reference TRBV5-6 and TRBJ1-2, reads DAGVTQSPTHLIKTRGQQVTLRCSPKSGHDTVSWYQQALGQGPQFIFQYYEEEERQRGNFPDRFSGHQFPNYSSELNVNALLLGDSALYLCASSPDRGLYGYTFGSGTRLTVV.

This clonotype was detected a few times. A clone one base away is much larger, so this may be a read error. The chain uses TRBV6-5 and TRBJ1-6, with a possible D match to TRBD1 (6 bases). Germline V gives CDR1 MNHEY, CDR2 SVGAGI. The CDR3 spans 20 residues. CDR3 region: CASSYEGGQRAGSYNSPLYF. DNA for the CDR3: TGTGCCAGCAGTTATGAGGGGGGCCAGCGGGCCGGCTCCTATAATTCACCCCTCTACTTT.

This clonotype has only one observation. Since a much larger clone is just one base distant, this may be a read error. The chain uses TRBV20-1 and TRBJ2-1; 7 bases fit TRBD2. The V segment lost 8 bases and the J segment 5 bases; nucleotides outside the gene matches: 6. Germline V gene lookup returns CDR1 DFQATT and CDR2 SNEGSKA (reference sequence). CDR3 length equals 12 residues. CDR3 bases: TGCAGTACTACTAGCGACGACAATGAGCAGTTCTTC. It yields the protein CSTTSDDNEQFF.

This clonotype was found a few times. This may stem from a read error, because a much larger clone lies one nucleotide away. The chain uses TRBV10-3 and TRBJ1-5, with D unresolved. CDR1 is ENHRY and CDR2 is SYGVKD in the germline V gene. V lost 8 bases and J 0 bases, leaving 14 bases between the germline ends. The CDR3 is made up of 15 amino acids. CDR3 DNA: TGTGCCATCGGTGCCTCTGGGGATAGCAATCAGCCCCAGCATTTT. Its translation is CAIGASGDSNQPQHF.

This chain connects TRBV20-1 to TRBJ2-4, with D perhaps TRBD1 or TRBD2 (6 bases each). Germline V lookup: CDR1 DFQATT, CDR2 SNEGSKA (reference sequence). The V end was cut by 5 bases, the J end by 12 bases, with 26 bases between. This CDR3 region has 15 residues. The CDR3 nucleotides are TGCAGTGCTCCTAGGGGGGACGGGACCAAAAATACTCAGTACTTC. Protein sequence: CSAPRGDGTKNTQYF.

Turning to this clonotype: The conserved final phenylalanine or tryptophan is absent from the CDR3, which likely points to a read error. This chain joins TRBV29-1 and TRBJ2-2; D may be TRBD1 (6 bases). Germline V gene lookup returns CDR1 SQVTM and CDR2 ANQGSEA. The CDR3 runs 15 residues. Trimming took 6 bases from V and 1 from J, leaving 15 bases between them. The CDR3 region has the DNA TGCAGCGTAAGCAGGGGATGGATGAACACCGGGGAGCTGTTTTCT. This encodes CSVSRGWMNTGELFS.

This clonotype was picked up a small number of times. This may stem from a read error, because a much larger clone lies one nucleotide away. The chain is built from TRBV10-3 and TRBJ1-1, with 8 bases fitting TRBD1. This CDR3 has 13 amino acids. The V gene's germline CDR1 is ENHRY and CDR2 SYGVKD. The CDR3 reads CVISEQGGPEAFF. The CDR3, as DNA: TGTGTCATCAGTGAACAGGGGGGACCTGAAGCTTTCTTT.

Points on this clonotype: An end of the junction differs from the germline gene, which may be a read error. The chain is built from TRBV6-6 and TRBJ1-4, with 7 bases aligning to TRBD1. CDR1 MNHNY and CDR2 SVGAGI come from the germline V gene (reference sequence). CDR3 length: 14 residues. The CDR3 DNA reads TGTGCCAGCAGTTACCGAGGGACAGATGAAAAATTGTTTTTT. Encoded protein: CASSYRGTDEKLFF.

In the case of this clonotype: Germline is not matched at one junction end, which may reflect a read error. The chain couples TRBV10-3 to TRBJ2-3, with 10 bases lining up with TRBD2. The CDR3 has 16 residues. Germline values: CDR1 ENHRY, CDR2 SYGVKD. The CDR3 DNA reads as TGTACCATCAGCCCAACTAGCGGGGCTAACACAGATACGCAGTATTTT. As protein: CTISPTSGANTDTQYF.

Note on this clonotype: Being one base from a much bigger clone, this may be a read error. The V gene is TRBV5-1, the J gene TRBJ1-6, with D perhaps TRBD1 (6 bases). CDR3 size: 15 residues. CDR1 SGHRS and CDR2 YFSETQ come from the germline V gene. The CDR3 is CASSLEGQYNSPLYF. The CDR3 nucleotides read TGCGCCAGCAGCTTGGAAGGACAGTATAATTCACCCCTCTACTTT.

V gene TRBV6-5 combines with J gene TRBJ2-1; 8 bases map to TRBD1. CDR3 length: 12 amino acids. CDR1 and CDR2 from the germline V gene are MNHEY and SVGAGI. V lost 1 base and J lost 16; bases outside the gene matches: 6. The CDR3 DNA is TGTGCCAGCAGTTACTTTCTGGGACAGGACTTCTTC. Translating it yields CASSYFLGQDFF.

Regarding this clonotype: The junction and the germline gene differ at one end; a read error may be behind it. This rearrangement joins TRBV4-2 to TRBJ2-5; D is unclear. Germline-derived CDR1 and CDR2 are LGHNA and YNFKEQ. The CDR3 runs 14 residues. The CDR3 DNA is TGTGCCAGCAGCCAAAAACGACTCCAAGAGACCCGGTACTTC. Its protein product is CASSQKRLQETRYF.

This chain links TRBV28 with TRBJ1-2; D not certain. This CDR3 has 13 residues. CDR1 MDHEN and CDR2 SYDVKM come from the germline V gene. V was trimmed by 1 base and J by 8 bases, leaving 11 bases between them. The CDR3 nucleotides are TGTGCCAGCAGTTTATATCCGGCCGGGGGCTACACCTTC. Translating gives CASSLYPAGGYTF.

About this clonotype: Given a much more abundant clone one base away, this may be a read error. The final CDR3 position lacks the conserved phenylalanine or tryptophan, pointing to a likely read error. V usage is TRBV28 and J usage is TRBJ2-7; perhaps TRBD1 as D (6 bases). Germline loops: CDR1 MDHEN, CDR2 SYDVKM. V was clipped by 5 bases and J by 3 bases, with 14 bases between them. This CDR3 region has 14 residues. CDR3 in amino acids: CASSEGGSHYEQYL. Here the CDR3 DNA reads TGTGCCAGCAGTGAAGGGGGTTCACACTACGAGCAGTACCTC.

Remarks on this clonotype: With a much larger clone just one base away, this may be a read error. The chain is built from TRBV5-8 and TRBJ2-5; 8 bases are shared with TRBD2. The CDR3 consists of 16 residues. Germline V gives CDR1 SGHTS, CDR2 YDEGEE. The CDR3 coding sequence is TGTGCCAGCAGCCCGGGGGGGGCCCGAATCCAAGAGACCCATTACTTC. Its protein is CASSPGGARIQETHYF.

Comments on this clonotype: One end of the junction is discordant with germline, which a read error may explain. The rearrangement uses TRBV4-2 and TRBJ2-1; 10 bases fit TRBD1. The CDR3 length is 18 residues. Germline CDR1 and CDR2: LGHNA and YNFKEQ. CDR3 in amino acids: CARSQPPGQGYSRNEQSF. The CDR3 region has the DNA TGTGCCAGAAGCCAACCCCCGGGACAGGGGTATTCTAGAAATGAGCAGTCCTTC.

As to this clonotype: Mismatch with germline at one junction end may stem from a read error. The V gene is TRBV29-1, the J gene TRBJ2-1, with D hard to call. This CDR3 has 11 amino acids. CDR1 SQVTM and CDR2 ANQGSEA come from the germline V gene. CDR3 in amino acids: CSAEWESERFF. The CDR3 DNA reads TGCAGCGCCGAATGGGAAAGTGAGCGGTTCTTC.

This clonotype was picked up many times. The rearrangement joins TRBV5-6 to TRBJ2-6; D unresolved. This CDR3 has 16 amino acids. Germline loops: CDR1 SGHDT, CDR2 YYEEEE. Trimming took off 1 base at V and 0 bases at J, with 8 bases between the two ends. CDR3 coding DNA: TGTGCCAGCAGCTTGTTGGGCGGCTCTGGGGCCAACGTCCTGACTTTC. This sequence encodes CASSLLGGSGANVLTF.

Regarding this clonotype: A much larger clone differs by one base, so this may be a read error. The chain uses TRBV29-1 and TRBJ2-7; maybe TRBD1 (7 bases). CDR3 size: 12 residues. Trimming pared 8 bases from V and 4 bases from J, leaving 15 bases between. The germline gives CDR1 SQVTM, CDR2 ANQGSEA. CDR3 protein: CSQGGHIYEQYF. In DNA form, the CDR3 reads TGCAGCCAGGGGGGACACATTTACGAGCAGTACTTC.

The table lists this clonotype with many counts. The V call is TRBV6-1, the J call TRBJ1-1; D is perhaps TRBD1 (5 bases). The ends were cut back, 7 bases at V and 10 bases at J, with 22 bases in the middle. Germline V CDR1 and CDR2: MNHNS, SASEGT. The CDR3 spans 14 residues. The CDR3 protein is CASTYGHSSGSAFF. In DNA form, the CDR3 reads TGTGCCAGCACCTACGGACACTCATCGGGCTCAGCTTTCTTT.

In its sample, this clonotype was seen many times. The chain links TRBV5-6 to TRBJ1-5, with unresolved D. V was trimmed by 2 bases and J by 1 base, leaving 10 bases between them. The CDR3 is 15 residues long. CDR1 and CDR2 from the germline V gene are SGHDT and YYEEEE. The CDR3 loop is CASSLMGESNQPQHF. The DNA for the CDR3 is TGTGCCAGCAGCTTAATGGGAGAGAGCAATCAGCCCCAGCATTTT.

Note on this clonotype: An end of the junction differs from the germline gene, which may be a read error. V and J are TRBV28 and TRBJ2-1; 7 nucleotides align to TRBD2. Germline loops: CDR1 MDHEN, CDR2 SYDVKM. The CDR3 length is 15 residues. For the CDR3, the DNA is TGTGCCAGCAGCCTGGGGACTATCAAAATCAGTGAGCATTTCTTC. Protein: CASSLGTIKISEHFF.